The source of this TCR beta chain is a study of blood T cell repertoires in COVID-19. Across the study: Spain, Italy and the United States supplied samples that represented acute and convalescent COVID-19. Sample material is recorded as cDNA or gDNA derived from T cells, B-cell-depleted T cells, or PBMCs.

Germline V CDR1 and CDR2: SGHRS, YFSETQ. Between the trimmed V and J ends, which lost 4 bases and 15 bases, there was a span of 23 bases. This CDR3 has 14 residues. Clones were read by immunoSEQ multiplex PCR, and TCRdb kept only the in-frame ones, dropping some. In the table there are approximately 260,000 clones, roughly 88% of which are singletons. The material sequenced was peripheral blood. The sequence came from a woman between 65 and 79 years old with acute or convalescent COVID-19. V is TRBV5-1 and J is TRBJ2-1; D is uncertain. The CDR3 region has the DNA TGCGCCAGCAGCCCGGAGCTCCTAGTCTCGGATCCGTTCTTC. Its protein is CASSPELLVSDPFF.